These 13 T cell receptor beta chains share one sample of origin, sequenced in a study of T cell repertoires in cytomegalovirus infection. MiXCR, applied by TCRdb to the reads, yields one record per CDR3 protein. The table lists about 460,000 distinct CDR3 sequences, 10% to 12% of them singletons. Input material: PBMCs. These receptors all come from a human donor in good health (CMV status not recorded). Some clones in this sample may be carry-over from other donors' samples.

This clonotype was found many times. V and J are TRBV7-2 and TRBJ2-3; TRBD1 agrees at 8 bases. The CDR3 runs 19 residues. Germline V gene sequence: CDR1 SGHTA, CDR2 FQGNSA. V gave up 5 bases and J gave up 4 bases; unmatched junction bases: 20. The CDR3 loop reads CASSPSGQAWAAEPDTQYF. The CDR3 nucleotides are TGTGCCAGCAGCCCCTCGGGACAGGCCTGGGCCGCTGAGCCAGATACGCAGTATTTT.

The chain couples TRBV29-1 to TRBJ1-2; no definite D call. Germline V gene lookup returns CDR1 SQVTM and CDR2 ANQGSEA. This CDR3 comprises 13 residues. Trimming cost V 4 bases and J 4 bases, with 13 bases left between them. The CDR3, as DNA: TGCAGCGTTGTCCCGGACCTAGGCTATGGCTACACCTTC. Translation: CSVVPDLGYGYTF.

The chain combines TRBV20-1 with TRBJ2-7; D may be TRBD2 (5 bases). Trimming pared 3 bases from V and 4 bases from J, leaving 13 bases between. Germline V lookup: CDR1 DFQATT, CDR2 SNEGSKA (reference sequence). This CDR3 contains 13 residues. CDR3 bases: TGCAGTGCTAGGGTGGCGGGCCCGTACGAGCAGTACTTC. Translated: CSARVAGPYEQYF.

This clonotype occurred many times. The genes are TRBV4-1 and TRBJ1-2, with D hard to call. CDR1 and CDR2 (germline): MGHRA, YSYEKL. The CDR3 extends over 15 amino acids. V shed 1 base and J shed 8 bases, with 17 bases lying between them. CDR3 in DNA: TGCGCCAGCAGCCAAGCGCGTCTGGGTTGGGAGGGCTACACCTTC. Translating gives CASSQARLGWEGYTF.

This chain links TRBV10-3 with TRBJ2-7, with 9 bases identical to TRBD2. The CDR3 spans 15 residues. V was clipped by 6 bases and J by 7 bases; unmatched bases: 13. CDR1 ENHRY and CDR2 SYGVKD come from the germline V gene. CDR3 amino acids: CAISQGGVSGSEQYF. The CDR3 DNA reads TGTGCCATCAGCCAGGGGGGGGTTAGCGGGAGTGAGCAGTACTTC.

This clonotype was counted between two and nine times. DNA for the CDR3: TGTGCCAGCAGCCAGGAAGACAGGGGGATTTACGAGCAGTACTTC. This sequence encodes CASSQEDRGIYEQYF. The rearrangement uses TRBV4-2 and TRBJ2-7, with TRBD1 matching 9 bases. V lost 3 bases, J lost 4 bases, and 7 bases stayed unmatched. Germline CDR1 reads LGHNA; CDR2 reads YNFKEQ. This CDR3 contains 15 residues.

This clonotype was observed many times. The V and J genes are TRBV7-9 and TRBJ2-5, with unresolved D. Per the germline V gene, CDR1 is SEHNR and CDR2 is FQNEAQ (reference sequence). The CDR3 runs 17 residues. V was shortened by 5 bases and J by 1 base, with 20 bases between the two germline ends. The CDR3 reads CASSPAPSGAAQETQYF. The CDR3 DNA is TGTGCCAGCAGCCCCGCCCCTAGTGGCGCGGCCCAAGAGACCCAGTACTTC.

Details on this clonotype: With a much larger clone just one base away, this may be a read error. The rearrangement links TRBV19 to TRBJ2-7, with 9 bases matching TRBD2. CDR1 and CDR2 (germline): LNHDA, SQIVND (reference sequence). This CDR3 region has 15 residues. The junction had 10 bases not matched to a gene; V was cut back by 5 bases and J by 5 bases. Here the CDR3 DNA reads TGTGCCAGTAGTGTTCAGTTAGCGGGAGTTAACGAGCAGTACTTC. Protein: CASSVQLAGVNEQYF.

This clonotype was recorded at least ten times. The chain recombines TRBV7-8 with TRBJ2-3; 8 bases match TRBD2. With V trimmed by 11 bases and J by 1 base, 5 bases remained unmatched. CDR1 and CDR2 (germline): SGHVS, FQNEAQ. CDR3 length: 13 residues. The CDR3 here is CAGSGGRTDTQYF. CDR3 bases: TGTGCCGGGAGCGGGGGACGCACAGATACGCAGTATTTT.

This clonotype was observed at least ten times. J is TRBJ1-2 and V is TRBV7-8; D ambiguous. V was trimmed by 0 bases and J by 4 bases, leaving 12 bases between them. From germline, CDR1 is SGHVS and CDR2 FQNEAQ. The CDR3 loop spans 15 amino acids. CDR3 DNA: TGTGCCAGCAGCTTAGCGGACGGGCGATTCTATGGCTACACCTTC. It translates to CASSLADGRFYGYTF.

The table lists this clonotype with a few counts. This chain connects TRBV4-2 to TRBJ2-1; 15 bases are a match to TRBD2. CDR3 size: 19 residues. After removal of 0 bases from V and 5 bases from J, the junction contained 8 bases not matched to a gene. CDR1 and CDR2 (germline): LGHNA, YNFKEQ. The CDR3 DNA reads as TGTGCCAGCAGCCAAGAAAGGACTAGCGGGAGGGCCTGGAACAATGAGCAGTTCTTC. Its translation is CASSQERTSGRAWNNEQFF.

In its sample, this clonotype was seen many times. The chain joins TRBV7-3 to TRBJ2-6; D not resolved. Germline values: CDR1 SGHTA, CDR2 FQGTGA. CDR3 length equals 16 residues. V gave up 4 bases and J gave up 4 bases, with 14 bases separating them. In DNA form, the CDR3 reads TGTGCCAGCAGCTCCCGGGCCCCAAACGGGGCCAACGTCCTGACTTTC. Encoded protein: CASSSRAPNGANVLTF.

The chain combines TRBV28 with TRBJ2-1, with D possibly TRBD2 on 6 matching bases. Germline lookup yields CDR1 MDHEN and CDR2 SYDVKM. The CDR3 has 16 amino acids. V lost 4 bases, J lost 1 base, and 14 bases lay in between. The CDR3, as DNA: TGTGCCAGCAGTTCAAGGGACTCTGCGTCCTACAATGAGCAGTTCTTC. It encodes CASSSRDSASYNEQFF. Drawing the rest from reference TRBV28 and TRBJ2-1, the complete variable domain is DVKVTQSSRYLVKRTGEKVFLECVQDMDHENMFWYRQDPGLGLRLIYFSYDVKMKEKGDIPEGYSVSREKKERFSLILESASTNQTSMYLCASSSRDSASYNEQFFGPGTRLTVL.